Listed below are T cell receptor beta chains from one sample, sequenced in a study of T cells in Graves' hyperthyroidism and ophthalmopathy. TCRdb reprocessed the multiplex PCR reads with MiXCR, giving one entry per CDR3 protein. The sample yields about 510,000 distinct CDR3 sequences, 40% to 55% seen once. The sequenced sample consisted of peripheral blood or thyroid tissue (not recorded which). These receptors were taken from an adult woman with Graves' disease, either hyperthyroidism or ophthalmopathy (not recorded which). Both conserved end residues are part of each CDR3. The order of the fields is clone size, V gene, J gene, D gene, CDR3 DNA, CDR3 protein. The D gene is left open where the match is weak. The size entry is marked missing in some rows and otherwise reads once, few, many or a size class.

many	TRBV20-1	TRBJ1-1	TRBD1	TGCAGTGCATCCGACAGGGGGATGAACACTGAAGCTTTCTTT	CSASDRGMNTEAFF
NA	TRBV7-9	TRBJ1-1	NA	TGTGCCAGCAGCTCGCCAGGGGTTACAAACACCGAAGCTTTCTTT	CASSSPGVTNTEAFF
many	TRBV5-6	TRBJ1-5	NA	TGTGCCAGCAGCTTAGCGAGAGGTCAGCCCCAGCATTTT	CASSLARGQPQHF
NA	TRBV5-1	TRBJ2-7	TRBD2	TGCGCCAGCAAACTAGCGACAATTAACTACGAGCAGTACTTC	CASKLATINYEQYF
many	TRBV4-2	TRBJ2-7	TRBD2	TGTGCCAGCAGCCAAGAGGGGACTAGCGGGAGTTACGAGCAGTACTTC	CASSQEGTSGSYEQYF
many	TRBV20-1	TRBJ2-2	NA	TGCAGTGCTAGATCCTCACGCACCGGGGAGCTGTTTTTT	CSARSSRTGELFF
NA	TRBV28	TRBJ1-1	TRBD1	TGTGCCAGCAGTCCTCTCGGGACAGGGTGGAACACTGAAGCTTTCTTT	CASSPLGTGWNTEAFF
NA	TRBV11-2	TRBJ1-1	NA	TGTGCCAGTAGCTTACTACGGTCTCCTATGAACACTGAAGCTTTCTTT	CASSLLRSPMNTEAFF
NA	TRBV5-1	TRBJ2-7	NA	TGCGCCAGCAGCTTGTTATCACAGCTCGATCAGCAGTACTTC	CASSLLSQLDQQYF
NA	TRBV29-1	TRBJ2-5	NA	TGCAGCGTGGCCGACAGTAAATCTCAGTACTTC	CSVADSKSQYF
many	TRBV20-1	TRBJ1-6	TRBD1	TGCAGTGCTAGTTCCGGACAGGGCAATTCACCCCTCCACTTT	CSASSGQGNSPLHF
NA	TRBV29-1	TRBJ1-2	NA	TGCAGGAGGGTAGGGGAGTATGGCTACACCTTC	CRRVGEYGYTF
once	TRBV19	TRBJ1-4	NA	TGTGCCAGTAGGTTGGAGAGAAAACTGTTTTTT	CASRLERKLFF